Below, one T cell receptor (beta chain) is given with its context. Per the germline V gene, CDR1 is MNHEY and CDR2 is SMNVEV (reference sequence). The CDR3 extends over 13 amino acids. The V gene end was trimmed by 6 bases and the J gene end by 4 bases; junction bases not matched to a gene: 4. Per the study methods: Nucleated cell counts were estimated from reference gene primer amplification. Some clones are missing from TCRdb's copy, which holds only in-frame ones; the method was immunoSEQ multiplex PCR. For V, J and clone size, that table is used; D and trimming come from the DNA. The sample lists about 120,000 clones; 70% to 90% were seen once. The sample comes from a study of blood T cell repertoires in COVID-19. Study overall: Collection of acute and convalescent COVID-19 samples took place in the United States, Italy and Spain.

The V call is TRBV27, the J call TRBJ1-1; 8 bases are shared with TRBD1. This clonotype was sampled from a man aged 55-75 years with acute or convalescent COVID-19. Input material: peripheral blood. The CDR3 coding sequence is TGTGCCAGCAGGGCGCAGGGGGCCACTGAAGCTTTCTTT. This encodes CASRAQGATEAFF.